The entry below gives a single TCR beta chain sequence along with its context. The clone's antigen remains unknown. Base quality data are lacking; no much larger clone is found one base away. This record comes from a study of control samples from healthy donors and cancer patients (dated by TCRdb to about 2020). The protocol used for the library was the immunoSEQ multiplex PCR assay. TCRdb re-hosts the immuneACCESS table, in-frame sequences only. Its copies lack some clones; in the studies checked, an unresolved V gene accounts for under half of them, and the cause for the rest is not known. The sample yields some 100,000 clones; 70% to 90% were counted once. 12% to 15% of the sample rests with the top ten. The germline V gene provides CDR1 KGHSH and CDR2 LQKENI. The CDR3 measures 15 amino acids from cysteine to phenylalanine. The retained sequence is limited to the CDR3, 45 bases, with the frame set at the first base. Here V drops 2 bases and J drops 10 bases, and the junction holds 8 bases not matched to any gene.

Sequenced material: blood. The rearrangement combines TRBV18 with TRBJ1-6, and 7 junctional nucleotides match TRBD1. The receptor was isolated from a man aged 25 to 40 in good health. In nucleotides, the sequence is TGTGCCAGCTCACCAGAAGGGACAGTCGGGTCACCCCTCCACTTT. It translates as CASSPEGTVGSPLHF.